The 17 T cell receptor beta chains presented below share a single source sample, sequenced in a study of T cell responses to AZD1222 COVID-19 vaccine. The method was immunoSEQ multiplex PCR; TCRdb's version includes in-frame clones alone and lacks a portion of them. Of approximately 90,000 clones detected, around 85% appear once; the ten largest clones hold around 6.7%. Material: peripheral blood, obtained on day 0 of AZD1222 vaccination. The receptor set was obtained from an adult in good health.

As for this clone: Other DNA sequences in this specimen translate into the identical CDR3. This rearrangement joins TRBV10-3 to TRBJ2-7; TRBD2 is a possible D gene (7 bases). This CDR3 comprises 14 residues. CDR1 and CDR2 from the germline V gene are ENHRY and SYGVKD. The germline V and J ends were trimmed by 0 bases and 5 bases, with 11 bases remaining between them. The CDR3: CAISESGGANEQYF. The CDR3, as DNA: TGTGCCATCAGTGAGTCAGGGGGGGCAAACGAGCAGTACTTC.

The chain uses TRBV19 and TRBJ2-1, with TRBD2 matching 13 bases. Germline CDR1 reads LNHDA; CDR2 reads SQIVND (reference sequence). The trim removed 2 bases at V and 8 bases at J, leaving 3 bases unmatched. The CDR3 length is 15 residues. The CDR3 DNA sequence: TGTGCCAGTAGTATACGGACTAGCGGGAGTGATGAGCAGTTCTTC. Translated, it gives CASSIRTSGSDEQFF. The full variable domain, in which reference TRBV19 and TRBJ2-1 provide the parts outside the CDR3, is DGGITQSPKYLFRKEGQNVTLSCEQNLNHDAMYWYRQDPGQGLRLIYYSQIVNDFQKGDIAEGYSVSREKKESFPLTVTSAQKNPTAFYLCASSIRTSGSDEQFFGPGTRLTVL.

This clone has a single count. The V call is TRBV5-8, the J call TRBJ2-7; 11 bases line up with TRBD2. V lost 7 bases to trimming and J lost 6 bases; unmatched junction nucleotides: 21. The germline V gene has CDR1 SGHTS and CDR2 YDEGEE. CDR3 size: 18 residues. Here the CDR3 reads CASPNAPGLAVLRPEQYF. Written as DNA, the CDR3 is TGTGCCAGCCCGAACGCCCCGGGACTAGCGGTACTCAGGCCCGAGCAGTACTTC.

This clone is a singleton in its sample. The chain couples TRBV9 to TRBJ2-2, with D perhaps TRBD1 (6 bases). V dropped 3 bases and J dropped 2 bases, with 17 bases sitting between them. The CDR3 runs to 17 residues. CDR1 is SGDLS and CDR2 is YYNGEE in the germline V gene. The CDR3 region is CASSERRDTVNTGELFF. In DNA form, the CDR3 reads TGTGCCAGCAGCGAGAGACGGGACACGGTAAACACCGGGGAGCTGTTTTTT. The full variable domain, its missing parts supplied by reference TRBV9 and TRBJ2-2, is DSGVTQTPKHLITATGQRVTLRCSPRSGDLSVYWYQQSLDQGLQFLIQYYNGEERAKGNILERFSAQQFPDLHSELNLSSLELGDSALYFCASSERRDTVNTGELFFGEGSRLTVL.

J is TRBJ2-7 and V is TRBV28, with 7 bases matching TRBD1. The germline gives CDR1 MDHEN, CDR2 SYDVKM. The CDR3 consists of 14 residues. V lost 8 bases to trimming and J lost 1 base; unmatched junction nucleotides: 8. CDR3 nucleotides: TGTGCCAGCGAGCCCCAGGACAGGTCCTACGAGCAGTACTTC. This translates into CASEPQDRSYEQYF.

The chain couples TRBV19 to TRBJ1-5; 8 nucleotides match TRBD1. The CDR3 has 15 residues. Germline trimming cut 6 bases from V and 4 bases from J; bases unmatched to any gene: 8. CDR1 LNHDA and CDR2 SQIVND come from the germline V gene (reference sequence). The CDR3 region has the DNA TGTGCCAGTAGGAGAGAGAGACAGGGGAATCAGCCCCAGCATTTT. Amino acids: CASRRERQGNQPQHF.

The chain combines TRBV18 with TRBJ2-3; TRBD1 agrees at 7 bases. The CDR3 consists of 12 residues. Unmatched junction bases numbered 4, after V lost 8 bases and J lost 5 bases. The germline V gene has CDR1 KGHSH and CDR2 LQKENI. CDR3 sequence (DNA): TGTGCCAGCGGACAGGTCAGAGATACGCAGTATTTT. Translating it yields CASGQVRDTQYF.

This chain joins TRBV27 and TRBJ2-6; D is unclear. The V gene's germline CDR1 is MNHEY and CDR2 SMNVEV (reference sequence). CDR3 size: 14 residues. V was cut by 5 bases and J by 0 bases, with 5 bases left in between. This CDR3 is CASSPISGANVLTF. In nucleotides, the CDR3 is TGTGCCAGCAGTCCGATCTCTGGGGCCAACGTCCTGACTTTC.

The CDR3 coding sequence is TGTGCCAGCAGCAAAGTGTATAACTATGGCTACACCTTC. This gives the protein CASSKVYNYGYTF. The chain recombines TRBV21-1 with TRBJ1-2. TRBV21-1 is classified as a pseudogene. CDR3 length: 13 residues.

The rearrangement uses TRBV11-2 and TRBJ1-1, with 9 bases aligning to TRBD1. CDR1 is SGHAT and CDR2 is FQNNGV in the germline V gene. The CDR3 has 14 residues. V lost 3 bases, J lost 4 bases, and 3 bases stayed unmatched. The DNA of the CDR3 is TGTGCCAGCAGCTTCGGACAGGGGACCACTGAAGCTTTCTTT. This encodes CASSFGQGTTEAFF. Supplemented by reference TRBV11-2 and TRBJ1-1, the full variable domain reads EAGVAQSPRYKIIEKRQSVAFWCNPISGHATLYWYQQILGQGPKLLIQFQNNGVVDDSQLPKDRFSAERLKGVDSTLKIQPAKLEDSAVYLCASSFGQGTTEAFFGQGTRLTVV.

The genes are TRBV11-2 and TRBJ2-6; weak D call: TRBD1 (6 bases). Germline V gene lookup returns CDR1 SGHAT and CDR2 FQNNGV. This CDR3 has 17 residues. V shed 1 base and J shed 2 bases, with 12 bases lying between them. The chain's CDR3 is CASSLGRGSAGANVLTF. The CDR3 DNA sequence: TGTGCCAGCAGCTTAGGCAGGGGATCGGCTGGGGCCAACGTCCTGACTTTC.

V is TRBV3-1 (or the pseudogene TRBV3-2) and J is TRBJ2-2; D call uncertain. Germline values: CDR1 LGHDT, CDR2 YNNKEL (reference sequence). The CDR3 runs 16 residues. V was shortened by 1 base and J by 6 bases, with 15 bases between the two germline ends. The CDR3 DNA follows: TGTGCCAGCAGCCAAGTAGTAGGGCGGTCGGCCGGGGAGCTGTTTTTT. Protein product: CASSQVVGRSAGELFF.

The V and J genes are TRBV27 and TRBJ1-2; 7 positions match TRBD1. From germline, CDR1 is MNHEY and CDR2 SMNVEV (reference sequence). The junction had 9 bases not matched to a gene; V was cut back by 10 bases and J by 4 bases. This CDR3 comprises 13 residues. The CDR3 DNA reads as TGTGCCACAGGGGGGAGGGAGGGCTATGGCTACACCTTC. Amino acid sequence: CATGGREGYGYTF.

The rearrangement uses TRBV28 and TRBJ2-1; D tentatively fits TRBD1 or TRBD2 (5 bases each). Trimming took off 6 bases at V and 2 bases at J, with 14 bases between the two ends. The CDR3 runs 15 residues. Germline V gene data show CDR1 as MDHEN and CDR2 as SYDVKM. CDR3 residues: CASRRTPGTYNEQFF. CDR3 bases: TGTGCCAGCAGGAGGACTCCAGGGACCTACAATGAGCAGTTCTTC.

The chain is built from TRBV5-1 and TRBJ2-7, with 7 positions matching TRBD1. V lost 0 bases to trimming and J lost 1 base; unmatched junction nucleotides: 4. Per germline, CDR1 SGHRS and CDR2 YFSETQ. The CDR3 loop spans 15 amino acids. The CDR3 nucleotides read TGCGCCAGCAGCTTGGGTCCCAGGGGGTCCTACGAGCAGTACTTC. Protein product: CASSLGPRGSYEQYF.

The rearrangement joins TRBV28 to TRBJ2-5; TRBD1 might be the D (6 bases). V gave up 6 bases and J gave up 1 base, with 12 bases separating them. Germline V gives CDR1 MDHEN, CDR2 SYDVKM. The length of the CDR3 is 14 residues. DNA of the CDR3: TGTGCCAGCAGACTGGGACACCCCCAAGAGACCCAGTACTTC. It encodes CASRLGHPQETQYF.

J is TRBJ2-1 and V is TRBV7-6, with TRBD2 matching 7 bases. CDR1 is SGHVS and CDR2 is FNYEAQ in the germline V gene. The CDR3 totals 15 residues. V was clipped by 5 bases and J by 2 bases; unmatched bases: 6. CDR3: CASSAPGGTYNEQFF. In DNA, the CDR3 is TGTGCCAGCAGCGCCCCCGGGGGGACCTACAATGAGCAGTTCTTC.